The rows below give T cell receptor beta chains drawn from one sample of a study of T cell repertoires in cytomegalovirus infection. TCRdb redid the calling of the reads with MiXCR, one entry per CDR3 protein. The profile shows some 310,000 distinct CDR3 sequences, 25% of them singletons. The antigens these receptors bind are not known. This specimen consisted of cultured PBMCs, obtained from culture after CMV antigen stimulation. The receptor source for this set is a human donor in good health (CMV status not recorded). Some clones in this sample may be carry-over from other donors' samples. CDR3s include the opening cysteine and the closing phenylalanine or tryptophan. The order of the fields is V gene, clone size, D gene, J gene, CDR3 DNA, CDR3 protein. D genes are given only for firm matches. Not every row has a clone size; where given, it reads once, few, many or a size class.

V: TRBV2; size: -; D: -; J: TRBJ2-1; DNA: TGTGCCAGCAGTGTGGAGGCCGTTAGGGCCTCCTACAATGAGCAGTTCTTC; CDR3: CASSVEAVRASYNEQFF
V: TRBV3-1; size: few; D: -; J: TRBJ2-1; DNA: TGTGCCAGCAGCCAAGATAAGGGGGGAGTTAATTTCAATGAGCAGTTCTTC; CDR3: CASSQDKGGVNFNEQFF
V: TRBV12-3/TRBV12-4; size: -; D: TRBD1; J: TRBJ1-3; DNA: TGTGCCAGCACTCCTCGGGACAGCCTCTCTGGAAACACCATATATTTT; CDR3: CASTPRDSLSGNTIYF
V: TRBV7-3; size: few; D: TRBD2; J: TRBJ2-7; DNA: TGTGCCAGCAGCGACTGGACTAGCGGGAGCGGGGAGCAGTACTTC; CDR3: CASSDWTSGSGEQYF
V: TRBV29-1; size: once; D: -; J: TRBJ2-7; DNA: TGCAGCGCCCGGGACAACTCCTACGAGCAGTACTTC; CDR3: CSARDNSYEQYF
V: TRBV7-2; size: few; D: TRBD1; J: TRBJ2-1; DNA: TGTGCCAGCACCCGAACAGGGGTAACCAATGAGCAGTTCTTC; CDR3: CASTRTGVTNEQFF
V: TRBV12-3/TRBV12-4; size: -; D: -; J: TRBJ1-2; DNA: TGTGCCAGCAGTAGACAGGCGGGCTACACCTTC; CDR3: CASSRQAGYTF
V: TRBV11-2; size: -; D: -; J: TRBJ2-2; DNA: TGTGCCAGCAGCCCCATAGCTACCGGGGAGCTGTTTTTT; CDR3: CASSPIATGELFF
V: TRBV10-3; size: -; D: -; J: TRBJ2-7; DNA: TGTGCCATCAGTGAGCCCCTAGTGGGTGGCGAGCAGTACTTC; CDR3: CAISEPLVGGEQYF
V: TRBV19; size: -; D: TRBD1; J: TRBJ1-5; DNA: TGTGCCAGTAGTCTGGGGACAGGGGGCGGTCAGCCCCAGCATTTT; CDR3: CASSLGTGGGQPQHF
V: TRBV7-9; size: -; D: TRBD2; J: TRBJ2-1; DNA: TGTGCCAGCAGGGGGGGTACAGGACCTAGCGGAACCTCCTACAATGAGCAGTTCTTC; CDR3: CASRGGTGPSGTSYNEQFF
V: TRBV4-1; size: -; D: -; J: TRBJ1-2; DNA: TGCGCCAGCAGCCAAGTAGGAGGGAGGAGGGTCTATGGCTACACCTTC; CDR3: CASSQVGGRRVYGYTF
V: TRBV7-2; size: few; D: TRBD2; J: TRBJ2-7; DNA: TGTGCCAGCAGTTTAGCGGGAGGGTCGGCGGATTACGAGCAGTACTTC; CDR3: CASSLAGGSADYEQYF
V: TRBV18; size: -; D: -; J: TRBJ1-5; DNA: TGTGCCAGCTCACCACGCGGAGGACGAAATCAGCCCCAGCATTTT; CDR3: CASSPRGGRNQPQHF
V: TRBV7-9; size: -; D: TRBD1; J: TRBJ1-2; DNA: TGTGCCAGCAGCTACGGACAGGGTGTACATGGCTACACCTTC; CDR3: CASSYGQGVHGYTF